Detailed here is one T cell receptor (beta chain). Per the study methods: Estimates of nucleated cell counts were drawn from the amplification of reference gene primers. Only in-frame clones appear in the TCRdb table, and some are missing; sequencing was by immunoSEQ multiplex PCR. The V and J calls and the clone size are those of that table, but D and trimming were determined from the DNA. The sample contains some 250,000 clones, around 90% of which appear only once. The data originate from a study of blood T cell repertoires in COVID-19. Across the study: Whether acute or convalescent, the COVID-19 samples came from the United States, Italy and Spain. T cells, B-cell-depleted T cells, or PBMCs provided the cDNA or gDNA that served as material.

Germline assignment: CDR1 SGHRS and CDR2 YFSETQ. The V end was cut by 0 bases, the J end by 2 bases, with 6 bases between. CDR3 length: 13 amino acids. The sequence derives from a human donor in a cohort sampled during active COVID-19. This chain joins TRBV5-1 and TRBJ2-7; unclear D gene. The specimen sequenced was peripheral blood. Written as DNA, the CDR3 is TGCGCCAGCAGCTTGGTTGCGGCCTACGAGCAGTACTTC. This gives the protein CASSLVAAYEQYF. Variable domain in full (rest from reference TRBV5-1 and TRBJ2-7): KAGVTQTPRYLIKTRGQQVTLSCSPISGHRSVSWYQQTPGQGLQFLFEYFSETQRNKGNFPGRFSGRQFSNSRSEMNVSTLELGDSALYLCASSLVAAYEQYFGPGTRLTVT.